One TCR beta chain is described in this entry. In the source study's methods: From reference gene primer amplification, estimates of nucleated cell counts were derived. Here immunoSEQ multiplex PCR was the method, and the copy in TCRdb shows in-frame clones only, minus some. The V and J calls and clone size are taken from that table; D and trimming were inferred from the DNA. The sample carries roughly 120,000 clones, roughly 84% recorded once. This specimen belongs to a study of blood T cell repertoires in COVID-19. Study-wide context: Nucleic acid was either cDNA or gDNA, and it came from T cells, B-cell-depleted T cells, or PBMCs.

There are 14 residues in the CDR3. Germline lookup yields CDR1 LGHDT and CDR2 YNNKEL (reference sequence). V was pared by 1 base and J by 8 bases, with 11 bases between. The chain carries TRBV3-1 (or the pseudogene TRBV3-2) and TRBJ2-2, with D possibly being TRBD1 (7 bases). Material for sequencing was peripheral blood. The origin of this receptor is a woman in her sixties or seventies who had recovered from COVID-19. Here the CDR3 DNA reads TGTGCCAGCAGCCAAGTCAGGGGGAGGGGGGAGCTGTTTTTT. Translated, it gives CASSQVRGRGELFF.